This T cell receptor (beta chain) emerged from a study of T-cell reconstitution after alpha-beta-depleted transplantation in children. Findings of the study overall: T-cell counts and diversity at one year post-transplant came mainly from newly produced T cells. Expanded clones from the graft, numbering several hundred, reportedly supplied alpha-beta T cells about two months after transplant.

Library preparation (for TCRbeta) was performed with unique molecular identifiers. TCRdb reanalysed the PCR reads using MiXCR and keeps one entry per CDR3 protein. The top ten hold 35% of the sample, which has roughly 220,000 distinct CDR3 sequences, around 7.7% seen once. On this clonotype: Its antigen is as yet unknown.

Germline CDR1 is SGHTA and CDR2 is FQGNSA. V gave up 4 bases and J gave up 3 bases; unmatched junction bases: 9. The CDR3 is 17 amino acids. The clonotype was recovered from a male patient aged 2-15 years who had a stem cell transplant for acute myeloid leukemia, so the T cells may come from the graft donor. The rearrangement joins TRBV7-2 to TRBJ2-2, with 9 bases fitting TRBD2. The material sequenced was PBMCs, mostly from graft donor cells, taken 360 days after TCRalphabeta/CD19-depleted stem cell transplant. The CDR3 coding sequence is TGTGCCAGCAGCTCTGCTATCGGGACTAGCTACACCGGGGAGCTGTTTTTT. This gives the protein CASSSAIGTSYTGELFF. The full variable domain, with the rest looked up from reference TRBV7-2 and TRBJ2-2, is GAGVSQSPSNKVTEKGKDVELRCDPISGHTALYWYRQSLGQGLEFLIYFQGNSAPDKSGLPSDRFSAERTGGSVSTLTIQRTQQEDSAVYLCASSSAIGTSYTGELFFGEGSRLTVL.